The TCR beta chain under discussion was sequenced for a study of T cell responses to AZD1222 COVID-19 vaccine. Points from the study as a whole: Along spike, vaccine-associated CD4 TCRs were found throughout, with dominance at 160-218 and 743-854. Per reports, nearly half of all spike-specific TCRs target regions that are unmutated in variants. White British ancestry dominated among donors, who included more females, and clonal diversity was possibly underestimated. Repertoire sampling occurred only after the peak T cell response.

This CDR3 region has 16 residues. After removal of 0 bases from V and 2 bases from J, the junction contained 0 bases not matched to a gene. CDR1 MNHNS and CDR2 SASEGT come from the germline V gene. The table came from immunoSEQ multiplex PCR; TCRdb's copy has only in-frame clones and leaves some out. The repertoire includes some 92,000 clones, around 90% of them detected once, and around 5.2% sits in the top ten. Only one count was recorded for this clone. Antigen: not known. The sequences come from peripheral blood, collected on day 0 of MenACWY control vaccination. The receptor's source is an adult in good health. V is TRBV6-1 and J is TRBJ2-1; 11 nucleotides agree with TRBD2. The CDR3 here is CASSEASGGAYNEQFF. In DNA, the CDR3 is TGTGCCAGCAGTGAAGCTAGCGGGGGGGCCTACAATGAGCAGTTCTTC.